The clone carrying this T cell receptor (beta chain) was found a few times. Its antigen is still unknown. These data belong to a study of T cells after yellow fever vaccination. Looking at the study overall: Fractions of limited cellularity were prepared by means of SMART-Seq v4 Ultra Low Input.

The length of the CDR3 is 13 residues. Germline V CDR1 and CDR2: DFQATT, SNEGSKA (reference sequence). Trimming stripped 5 bases from V and 5 bases from J, with 13 bases between. A universal primer site and UMIs were added as TCR cDNA was made by 5'RACE template switching. MiXCR, applied by TCRdb to the 5' RACE reads, yields one record per CDR3 protein. The repertoire holds 200,000 to 300,000 distinct CDR3 sequences, with around 6.7% as singletons. Points from the study as a whole: Abundant clonotypes from the bulk population could contaminate FACS-sorted repertoires.

The source was CD4+ T cells sorted from PBMCs, collected on the day of the yellow fever booster vaccination. This clonotype originated in a man younger than 40 who received the YFV17D yellow fever vaccine. V and J are TRBV20-1 and TRBJ2-4, with TRBD2 as a possible D gene (6 bases). The DNA of the CDR3 is TGCAGTGCTGGGGAGGTCGGGGAAAACATTCAGTACTTC. It codes for CSAGEVGENIQYF.